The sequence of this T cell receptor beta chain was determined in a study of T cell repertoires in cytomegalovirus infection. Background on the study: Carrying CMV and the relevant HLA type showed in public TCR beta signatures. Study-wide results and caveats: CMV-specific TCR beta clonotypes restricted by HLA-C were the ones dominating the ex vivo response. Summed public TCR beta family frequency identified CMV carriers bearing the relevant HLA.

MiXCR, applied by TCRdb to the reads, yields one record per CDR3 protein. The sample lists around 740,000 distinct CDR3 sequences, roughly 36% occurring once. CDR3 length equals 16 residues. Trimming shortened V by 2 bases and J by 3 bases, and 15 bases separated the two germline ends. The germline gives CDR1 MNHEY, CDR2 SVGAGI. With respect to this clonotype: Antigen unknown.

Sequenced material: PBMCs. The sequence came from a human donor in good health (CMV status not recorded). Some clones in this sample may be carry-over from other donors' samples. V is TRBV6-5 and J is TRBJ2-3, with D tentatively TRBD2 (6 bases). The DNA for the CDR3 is TGTGCCAGCAGTTACGGGCGGGGCGGTAGTACAGATACGCAGTATTTT. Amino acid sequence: CASSYGRGGSTDTQYF.